This TCR beta chain was sequenced during a study of cytomegalovirus exposure and HLA in healthy donors. About the study: A later analysis reported the approximately 120 validation repertoires used the same platform as the approximately 670 first-cohort repertoires.

As to this clone: What it binds is not known.

Study-wide results and caveats: Reportedly, diagnosis of cytomegalovirus status by the classifier showed high specificity and sensitivity. Most TCR sequences were uncommon, yet certain public TCRs appeared in many donors.

TCRdb's copy holds only in-frame clones and misses some; the assay was immunoSEQ multiplex PCR. The sample shows approximately 240,000 clones, about nine tenths of them seen only once. The sequence was collected from a woman aged 18-29 years in good health and CMV-seronegative. Sequencing used PBMCs.

CDR3 bases: TGTGCCAGCAGCCCCGAGGTAGCGCAACACAATGAGCAGTTCTTC. Amino acid sequence: CASSPEVAQHNEQFF. V usage is TRBV6-5 and J usage is TRBJ2-1, with D possibly matching TRBD2 (5 bases). From germline, CDR1 is MNHEY and CDR2 SVGAGI. The CDR3 has 15 amino acids. Trimming pared 6 bases from V and 5 bases from J, leaving 17 bases between.